This TCR beta chain was identified in a study of response to subunit inactivated influenza vaccine. Study-level points and caveats: A suggestion made by the authors is that each seasonal influenza vaccination recruits few new T cells.

Germline values: CDR1 SQVTM, CDR2 ANQGSEA. The CDR3 is 15 residues long. The V end was cut by 4 bases, the J end by 2 bases, with 16 bases between. Concerning this clonotype: Its antigen remains unidentified.

TCRdb itself ran the RT-PCR reads through MiXCR, one entry per CDR3 protein. The repertoire consists of approximately 500,000 distinct CDR3 sequences, with 10% to 15% occurring once and the leading ten covering about 12%. The material was PBMCs from blood, obtained 45 days after vaccination. The source is a man in his fifties or sixties who received an inactivated influenza vaccine. The V and J genes are TRBV29-1 and TRBJ2-3; tentative D call: TRBD2 (5 bases). In DNA form, the CDR3 reads TGCAGCGTTGTTGGAAGAGGTCGGGACACAGATACGCAGTATTTT. Its translation: CSVVGRGRDTDTQYF.